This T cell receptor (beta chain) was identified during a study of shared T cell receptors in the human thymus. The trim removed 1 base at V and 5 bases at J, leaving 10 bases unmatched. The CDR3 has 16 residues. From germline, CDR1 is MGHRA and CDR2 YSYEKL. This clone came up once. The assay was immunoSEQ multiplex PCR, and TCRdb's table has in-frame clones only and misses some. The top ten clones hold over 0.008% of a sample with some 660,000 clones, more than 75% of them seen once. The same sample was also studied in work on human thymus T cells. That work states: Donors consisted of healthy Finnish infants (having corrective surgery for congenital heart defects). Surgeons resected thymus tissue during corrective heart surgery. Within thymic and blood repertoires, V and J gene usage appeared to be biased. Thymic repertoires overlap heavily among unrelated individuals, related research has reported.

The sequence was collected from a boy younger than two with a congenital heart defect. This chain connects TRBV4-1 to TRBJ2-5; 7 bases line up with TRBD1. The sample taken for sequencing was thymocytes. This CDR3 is CASSQGFDRVGETQYF. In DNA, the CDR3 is TGCGCCAGCAGCCAAGGGTTCGACAGGGTGGGTGAGACCCAGTACTTC.